These T cell receptor beta chains were read from a single sample in a study of blood T cell repertoires in COVID-19. Repertoires were generated with immunoSEQ multiplex PCR, while TCRdb's copy carries only in-frame clones and drops some. This sample has over 250,000 clones, with 90% found just once. The sequencing input was peripheral blood. These receptors came from a woman between 50 and 59 years old with COVID-19, enrolled during active disease. CDR3s leave out the opening cysteine and the closing phenylalanine or tryptophan. D genes are given only for firm matches. Size is stated for part of the rows, as once, few or many counts, or as a class when the clone is expanded.

-	TRBJ2-1	-	TRBV28	ASGETNYNEQF
-	TRBJ2-1	once	TRBV24-1	ATSAGRLSSYNEQF
-	TRBJ2-2	-	TRBV29-1	SVLDRTGELF
TRBD1	TRBJ1-1	-	TRBV30	AWRGQGGTEAF
TRBD2	TRBJ2-3	-	TRBV3-1/TRBV3-2	ASSQGGRGTDTQY
TRBD1	TRBJ1-5	-	TRBV6-2/TRBV6-3	ASSRPGQGISQPQH
-	TRBJ2-7	once	TRBV4-1	ASSQASSYEQY
TRBD1	TRBJ2-2	few	TRBV4-1	ASSQTGSGELF
-	TRBJ2-7	-	TRBV19	ASHATGTTERY
TRBD2	TRBJ2-7	few	TRBV30	ACTSGRAKIKSYEQY
-	TRBJ2-7	-	TRBV18	ASSAGTYYEQY
-	TRBJ1-3	-	TRBV18	ASSPAEEFGNTIY
-	TRBJ1-5	-	TRBV30	AWNSGSGEPQH
TRBD1	TRBJ2-3	-	TRBV3-1/TRBV3-2	ASSYYGTASTDTQY
-	TRBJ1-1	-	TRBV3-1/TRBV3-2	ASSLIHMNTEAF
TRBD1	TRBJ2-7	-	TRBV27	ASSPGQGAREQY
TRBD1	TRBJ1-5	-	TRBV14	ASSQLGQASNQPQH
TRBD2	TRBJ2-1	-	TRBV7-8	ASSSDGTSGSVSSYNEQF
-	TRBJ1-1	-	TRBV24-1	ASKAGENTEAF
TRBD2	TRBJ2-5	-	TRBV7-6	ASSLVASGVQETQY
TRBD1	TRBJ1-3	-	TRBV5-1	ASSYSGTGGGNTIY
TRBD2	TRBJ2-1	-	TRBV4-2	ASSQDGTSGRVGPHNEQF
-	TRBJ2-7	-	TRBV4-3	ASSQAMGGNYEQY
-	TRBJ1-1	-	TRBV7-6	ASSTRGEAF
-	TRBJ2-5	once	TRBV30	AWSQGSVQETQY
TRBD1	TRBJ2-1	-	TRBV5-1	ASSFLPGQGSGNEQF
TRBD2	TRBJ2-7	-	TRBV11-2	ASSFSTSGMYEQY
-	TRBJ1-1	-	TRBV19	ASSMKGPGTEAF
TRBD2	TRBJ2-3	-	TRBV19	ASSLASGKADTQY
TRBD1	TRBJ2-7	-	TRBV27	ASSLKGAHYEQY
-	TRBJ1-1	-	TRBV7-9	ASSPGAGRGTEAF
-	TRBJ1-1	-	TRBV27	ASRGLTEAF
-	TRBJ2-1	-	TRBV11-3	ASSQSSGRSSYNEQF
-	TRBJ1-1	-	TRBV27	ASSTPSGFAEAF
TRBD2	TRBJ2-1	-	TRBV19	ASSPLTSGSGNEQF
TRBD1	TRBJ2-2	-	TRBV19	ASSGTGGTGELF
-	TRBJ1-3	-	TRBV30	AWARDFSGNTIY
-	TRBJ2-1	-	TRBV19	ASSSTVYNEQF
TRBD1	TRBJ1-3	-	TRBV18	ASSEDRGLGNTIY
TRBD1	TRBJ1-3	-	TRBV6-4	ASSDSKTYRDRGRVGQGGNTIY
-	TRBJ1-2	-	TRBV6-2/TRBV6-3	ASSYGGAAGYT
-	TRBJ2-2	-	TRBV7-2	ASSFRPTNTGGLF
-	TRBJ2-6	-	TRBV4-1	ASSQAGSLGANVLT
TRBD2	TRBJ2-1	-	TRBV5-1	ASSLGTTLSPYNEQF
TRBD1	TRBJ2-2	-	TRBV5-1	ASRPPGTGGLTTGELF
-	TRBJ1-5	once	TRBV7-8	ASSPPGGPPSRPQH
TRBD1	TRBJ1-1	-	TRBV3-1/TRBV3-2	ASSSRDRGTEAF
TRBD2	TRBJ2-1	-	TRBV19	ASSTAHGTSGNNEQF
TRBD2	TRBJ2-3	-	TRBV24-1	ATSDATSGSTDTQY
TRBD2	TRBJ2-4	-	TRBV7-6	ASSLVEGLAGTNIQY
-	TRBJ2-1	-	TRBV6-5	ASEMGSSYNEQF
TRBD2	TRBJ2-7	once	TRBV11-2	ASSSEAAGGPRWYEQY
TRBD1	TRBJ1-1	-	TRBV29-1	SVEDRNRGLWNTEAF